This T cell receptor beta chain stems from a study of T cells in Graves' hyperthyroidism and ophthalmopathy. The study, taken as a whole, reports: Expanded thyroid clonotypes (above 0.001) were mostly also found in blood.

With regard to this clonotype: What it binds is unknown.

Diagnosing involved the use of clinical symptoms, serum thyroxine and TRAb, thyroid ultrasound and orbital computed tomography. The blood sample dates from first hyperthyroidism diagnosis, preceding any ophthalmopathy symptoms. Germline lookup yields CDR1 SGHRS and CDR2 YFSETQ. The CDR3 is made up of 16 amino acids. The V end was cut by 2 bases, the J end by 0 bases, with 12 bases between. TCR beta CDR3 regions were amplified from RNA transcripts. Primed by the HTBI set, a first-round RT-PCR was run on the TCR CDR3. In TCRdb, the multiplex PCR reads were re-called with MiXCR into one record per CDR3 protein. The profile shows 690,000 or so distinct CDR3 sequences, under 20% of them singletons.

The source material was blood. This rearrangement joins TRBV5-1 to TRBJ1-3; D unresolved. This receptor was obtained from a woman between 45 and 65 years old with Graves' hyperthyroidism that later progressed to Graves' ophthalmopathy. The CDR3 protein is CASSFEDVGSGNTIYF. CDR3 bases: TGCGCCAGCAGCTTCGAGGACGTTGGCTCTGGAAACACCATATATTTT.